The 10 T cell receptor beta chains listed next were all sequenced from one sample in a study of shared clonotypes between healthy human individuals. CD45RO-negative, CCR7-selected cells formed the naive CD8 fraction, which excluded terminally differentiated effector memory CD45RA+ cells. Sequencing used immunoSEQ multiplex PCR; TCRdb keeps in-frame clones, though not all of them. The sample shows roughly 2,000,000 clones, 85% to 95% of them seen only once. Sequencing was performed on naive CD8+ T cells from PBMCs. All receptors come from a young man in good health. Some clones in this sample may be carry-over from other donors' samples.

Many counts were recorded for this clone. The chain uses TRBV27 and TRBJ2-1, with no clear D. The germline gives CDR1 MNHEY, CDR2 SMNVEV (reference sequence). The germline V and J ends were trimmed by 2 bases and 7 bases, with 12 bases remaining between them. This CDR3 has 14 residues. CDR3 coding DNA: TGTGCCAGCAGTTTAGGCGGTGGGGTGAATGAGCAGTTCTTC. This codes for CASSLGGGVNEQFF.

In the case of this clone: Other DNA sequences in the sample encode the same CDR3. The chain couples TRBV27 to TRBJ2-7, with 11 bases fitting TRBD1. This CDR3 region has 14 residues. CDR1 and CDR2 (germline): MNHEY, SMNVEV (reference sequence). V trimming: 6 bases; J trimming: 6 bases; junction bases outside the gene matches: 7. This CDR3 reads CASSSGTGGFEQYF. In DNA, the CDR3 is TGTGCCAGCAGCTCCGGGACAGGGGGTTTCGAGCAGTACTTC.

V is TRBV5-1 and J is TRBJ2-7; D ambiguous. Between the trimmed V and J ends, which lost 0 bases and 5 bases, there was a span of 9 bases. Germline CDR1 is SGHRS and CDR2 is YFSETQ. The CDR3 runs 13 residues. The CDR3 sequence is CASSLEGNNEQYF. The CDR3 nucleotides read TGCGCCAGCAGCTTGGAGGGCAATAACGAGCAGTACTTC.

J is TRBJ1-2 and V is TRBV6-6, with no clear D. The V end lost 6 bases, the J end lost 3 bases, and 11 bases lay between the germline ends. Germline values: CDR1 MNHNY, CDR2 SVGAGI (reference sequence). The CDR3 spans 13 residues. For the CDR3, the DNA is TGTGCCAGCAGCAGCGACGGATACTATGGCTACACCTTC. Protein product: CASSSDGYYGYTF.

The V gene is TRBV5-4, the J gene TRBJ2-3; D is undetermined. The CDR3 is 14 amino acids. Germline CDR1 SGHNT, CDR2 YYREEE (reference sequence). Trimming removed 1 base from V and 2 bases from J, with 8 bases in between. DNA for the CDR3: TGTGCCAGCAGCTTGTCTCGGAACACAGATACGCAGTATTTT. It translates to CASSLSRNTDTQYF.

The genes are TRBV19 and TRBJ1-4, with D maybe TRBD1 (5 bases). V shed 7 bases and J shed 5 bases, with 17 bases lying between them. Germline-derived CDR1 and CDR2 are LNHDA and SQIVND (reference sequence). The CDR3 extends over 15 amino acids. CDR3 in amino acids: CASKTIAGGNEKLFF. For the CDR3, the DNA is TGTGCCAGTAAGACCATCGCCGGGGGGAATGAAAAACTGTTTTTT.

CDR3 coding DNA: TGTGCCTCCAGAGGGGAGGGATTGTTAGGTGAGCAGTTCTTC. Amino acids: CASRGEGLLGEQFF. The chain combines TRBV14 with TRBJ2-1; TRBD2 matches at 7 bases. The CDR3 length is 14 residues. J was trimmed by 9 bases and V by 11 bases; bases with no gene match: 16. Looked up from germline, CDR1 is SGHDN and CDR2 is FVKESK.

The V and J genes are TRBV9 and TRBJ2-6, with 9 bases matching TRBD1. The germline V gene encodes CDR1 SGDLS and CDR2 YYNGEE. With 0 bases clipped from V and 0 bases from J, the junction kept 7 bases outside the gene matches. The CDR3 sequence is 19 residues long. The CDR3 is CASSVAGGQGRSGANVLTF. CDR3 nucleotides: TGTGCCAGCAGCGTAGCGGGGGGACAGGGACGCTCTGGGGCCAACGTCCTGACTTTC.

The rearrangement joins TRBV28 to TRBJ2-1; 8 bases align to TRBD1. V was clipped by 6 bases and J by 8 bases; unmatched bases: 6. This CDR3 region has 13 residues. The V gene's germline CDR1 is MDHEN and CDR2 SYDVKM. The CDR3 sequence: CASSNTDRDEQFF. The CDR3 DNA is TGTGCCAGCAGCAATACGGACAGGGATGAGCAGTTCTTC.

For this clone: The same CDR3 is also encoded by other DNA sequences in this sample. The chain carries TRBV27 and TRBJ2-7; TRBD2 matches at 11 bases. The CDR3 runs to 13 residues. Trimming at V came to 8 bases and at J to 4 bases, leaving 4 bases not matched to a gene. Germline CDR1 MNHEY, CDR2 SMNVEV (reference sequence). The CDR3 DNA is TGTGCCAGCGGTAGCGGGAGGGGATACGAGCAGTACTTC. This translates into CASGSGRGYEQYF.